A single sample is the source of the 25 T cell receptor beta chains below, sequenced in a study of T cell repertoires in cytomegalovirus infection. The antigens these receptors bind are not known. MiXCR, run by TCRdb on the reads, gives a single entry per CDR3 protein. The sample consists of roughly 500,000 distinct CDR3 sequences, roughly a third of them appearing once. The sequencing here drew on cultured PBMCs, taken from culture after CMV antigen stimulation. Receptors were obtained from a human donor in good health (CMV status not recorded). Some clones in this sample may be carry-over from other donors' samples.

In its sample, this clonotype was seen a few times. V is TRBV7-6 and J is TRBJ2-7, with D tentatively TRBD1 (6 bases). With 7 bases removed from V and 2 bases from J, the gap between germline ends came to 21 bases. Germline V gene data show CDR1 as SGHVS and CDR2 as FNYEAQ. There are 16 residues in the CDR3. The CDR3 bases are TGTGCCAGCACCTCAGGGGATGACAGAAACCCCTACGAGCAGTACTTC. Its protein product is CASTSGDDRNPYEQYF.

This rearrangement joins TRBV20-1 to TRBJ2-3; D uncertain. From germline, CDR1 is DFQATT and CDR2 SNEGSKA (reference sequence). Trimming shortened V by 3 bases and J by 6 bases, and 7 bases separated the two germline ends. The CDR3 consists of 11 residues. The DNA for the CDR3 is TGCAGTGCTAGCTATGCTGATACGCAGTATTTT. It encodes CSASYADTQYF.

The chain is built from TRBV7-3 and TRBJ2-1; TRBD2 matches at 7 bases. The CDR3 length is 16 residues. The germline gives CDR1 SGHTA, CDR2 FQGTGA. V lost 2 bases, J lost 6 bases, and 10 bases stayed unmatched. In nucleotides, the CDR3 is TGTGCCAGCAGCTTAGTGGGGACTACGGGGATCAATGAGCAGTTCTTC. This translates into CASSLVGTTGINEQFF.

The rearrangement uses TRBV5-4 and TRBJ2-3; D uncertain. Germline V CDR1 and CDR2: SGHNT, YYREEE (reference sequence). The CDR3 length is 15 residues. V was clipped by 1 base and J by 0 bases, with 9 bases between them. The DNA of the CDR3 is TGTGCCAGCAGCTTGTCTGCGGCTAGCACAGATACGCAGTATTTT. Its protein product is CASSLSAASTDTQYF.

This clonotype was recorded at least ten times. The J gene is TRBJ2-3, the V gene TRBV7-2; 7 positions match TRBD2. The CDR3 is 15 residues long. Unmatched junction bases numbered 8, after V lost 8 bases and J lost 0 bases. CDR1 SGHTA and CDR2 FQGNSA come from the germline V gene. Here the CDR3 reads CASLSGGASTDTQYF. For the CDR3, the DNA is TGTGCCAGCTTGTCGGGAGGAGCGAGCACAGATACGCAGTATTTT.

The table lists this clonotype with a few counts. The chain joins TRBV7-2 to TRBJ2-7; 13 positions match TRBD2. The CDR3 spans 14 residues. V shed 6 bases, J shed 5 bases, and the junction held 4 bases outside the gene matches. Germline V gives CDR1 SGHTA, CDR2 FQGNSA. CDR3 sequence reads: CASSVTSGRDEQYF. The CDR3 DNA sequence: TGTGCCAGCAGTGTCACTAGCGGGAGGGACGAGCAGTACTTC.

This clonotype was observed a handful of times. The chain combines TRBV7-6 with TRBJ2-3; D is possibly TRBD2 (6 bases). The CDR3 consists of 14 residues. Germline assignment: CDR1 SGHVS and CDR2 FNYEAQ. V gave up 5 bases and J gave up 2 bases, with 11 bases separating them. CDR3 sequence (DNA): TGTGCCAGCAGCCAATGGGACTTCACAGATACGCAGTATTTT. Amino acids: CASSQWDFTDTQYF.

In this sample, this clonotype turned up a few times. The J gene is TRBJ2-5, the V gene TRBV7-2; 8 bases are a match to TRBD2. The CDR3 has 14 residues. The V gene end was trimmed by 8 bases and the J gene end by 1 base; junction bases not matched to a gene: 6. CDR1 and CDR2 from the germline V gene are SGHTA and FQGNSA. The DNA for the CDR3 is TGTGCCAGCGGCAATAGCGGGGTCCAAGAGACCCAGTACTTC. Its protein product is CASGNSGVQETQYF.

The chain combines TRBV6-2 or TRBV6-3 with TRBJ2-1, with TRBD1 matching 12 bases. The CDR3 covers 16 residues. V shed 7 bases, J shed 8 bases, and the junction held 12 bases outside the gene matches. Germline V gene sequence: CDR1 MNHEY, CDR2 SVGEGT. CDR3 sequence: CASIRPGQGAGDEQFF. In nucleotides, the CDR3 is TGTGCCAGCATCCGACCGGGACAGGGGGCCGGGGATGAGCAGTTCTTC.

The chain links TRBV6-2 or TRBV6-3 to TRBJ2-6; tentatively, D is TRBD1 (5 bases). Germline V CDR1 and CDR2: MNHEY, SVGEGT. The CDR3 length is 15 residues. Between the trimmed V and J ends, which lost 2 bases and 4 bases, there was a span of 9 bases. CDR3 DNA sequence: TGTGCCAGCAGTTACGACAGAGCCGGGGCCAACGTCCTGACTTTC. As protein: CASSYDRAGANVLTF.

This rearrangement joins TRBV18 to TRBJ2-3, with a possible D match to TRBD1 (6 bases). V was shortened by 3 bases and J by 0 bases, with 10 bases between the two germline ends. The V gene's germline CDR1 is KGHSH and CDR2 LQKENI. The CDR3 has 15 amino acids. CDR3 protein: CASSPRTESTDTQYF. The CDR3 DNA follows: TGTGCCAGCTCACCTCGGACAGAGAGCACAGATACGCAGTATTTT.

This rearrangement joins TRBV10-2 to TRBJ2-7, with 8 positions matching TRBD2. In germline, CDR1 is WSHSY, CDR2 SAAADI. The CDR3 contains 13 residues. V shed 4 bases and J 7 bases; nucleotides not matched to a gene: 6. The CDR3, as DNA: TGCGCCAGCAGTGGGACTAGCTCGAATGAGCAGTACGTC. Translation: CASSGTSSNEQYV.

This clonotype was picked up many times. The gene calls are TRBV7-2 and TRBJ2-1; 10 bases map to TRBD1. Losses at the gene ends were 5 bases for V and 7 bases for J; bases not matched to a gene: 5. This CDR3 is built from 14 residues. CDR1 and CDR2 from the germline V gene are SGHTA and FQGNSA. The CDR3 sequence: CASSRDRGVNEQFF. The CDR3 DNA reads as TGTGCCAGCAGCCGGGACAGGGGAGTAAATGAGCAGTTCTTC.

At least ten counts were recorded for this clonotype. CDR3 residues: CASSIGTGELFF. CDR3 sequence (DNA): TGTGCCAGCAGCATAGGGACCGGGGAGCTGTTTTTT. V usage is TRBV19 and J usage is TRBJ2-2; no firm D call. Germline V CDR1 and CDR2: LNHDA, SQIVND (reference sequence). The CDR3 consists of 12 residues. Trimming stripped 9 bases from V and 5 bases from J, with 10 bases between. The full variable domain, its missing parts supplied by reference TRBV19 and TRBJ2-2, is DGGITQSPKYLFRKEGQNVTLSCEQNLNHDAMYWYRQDPGQGLRLIYYSQIVNDFQKGDIAEGYSVSREKKESFPLTVTSAQKNPTAFYLCASSIGTGELFFGEGSRLTVL.

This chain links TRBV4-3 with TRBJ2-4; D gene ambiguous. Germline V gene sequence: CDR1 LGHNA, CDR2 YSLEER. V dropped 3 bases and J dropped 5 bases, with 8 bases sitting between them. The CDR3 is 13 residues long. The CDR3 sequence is CASSQLQENIQYF. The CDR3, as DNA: TGCGCCAGCAGCCAGCTTCAGGAAAACATTCAGTACTTC.

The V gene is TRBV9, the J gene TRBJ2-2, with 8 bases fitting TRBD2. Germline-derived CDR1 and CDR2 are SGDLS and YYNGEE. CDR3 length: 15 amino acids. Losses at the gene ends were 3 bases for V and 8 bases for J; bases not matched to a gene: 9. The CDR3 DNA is TGTGCCAGCAGCGAGGGACTAGTGGGAAGGGGGGAGCTGTTTTTT. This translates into CASSEGLVGRGELFF.

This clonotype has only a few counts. The DNA of the CDR3 is TGTGCCACCAGTGTTCCGGCACTGGGGACAGGGGGCCGGTACAATGAGCAGTTCTTC. Residues: CATSVPALGTGGRYNEQFF. The chain uses TRBV24-1 and TRBJ2-1, with 12 bases lining up with TRBD1. The CDR3 consists of 19 residues. CDR1 is KGHDR, CDR2 SFDVKD, per germline. The ends lost 5 bases at V and 4 bases at J; junction bases unmatched: 14.

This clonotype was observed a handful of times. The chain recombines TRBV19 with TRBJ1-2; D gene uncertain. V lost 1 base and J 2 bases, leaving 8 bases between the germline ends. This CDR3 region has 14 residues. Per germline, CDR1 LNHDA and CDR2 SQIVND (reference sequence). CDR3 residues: CASSIVPENYGYTF. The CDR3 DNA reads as TGTGCCAGTAGTATAGTTCCGGAGAACTATGGCTACACCTTC.

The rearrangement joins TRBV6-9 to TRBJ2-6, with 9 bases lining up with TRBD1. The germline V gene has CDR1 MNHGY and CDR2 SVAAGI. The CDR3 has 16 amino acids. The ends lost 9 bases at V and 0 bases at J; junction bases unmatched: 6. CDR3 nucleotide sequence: TGTGCCAGTTGGACAGGGGCTACCTCTGGGGCCAACGTCCTGACTTTC. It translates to CASWTGATSGANVLTF.

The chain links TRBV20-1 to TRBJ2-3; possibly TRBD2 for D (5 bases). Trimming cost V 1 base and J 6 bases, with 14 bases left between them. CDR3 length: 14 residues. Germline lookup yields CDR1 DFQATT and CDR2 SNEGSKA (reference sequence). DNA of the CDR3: TGCAGTGCTAGAGGAGGGCCTAGAGTCGATACGCAGTATTTT. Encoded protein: CSARGGPRVDTQYF.

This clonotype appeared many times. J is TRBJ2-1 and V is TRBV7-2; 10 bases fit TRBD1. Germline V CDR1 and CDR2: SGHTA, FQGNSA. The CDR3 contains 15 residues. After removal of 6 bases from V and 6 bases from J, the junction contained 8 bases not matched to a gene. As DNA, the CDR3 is TGTGCCAGCAGTACCCGGGACAGGGGTTTCAATGAGCAGTTCTTC. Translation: CASSTRDRGFNEQFF.

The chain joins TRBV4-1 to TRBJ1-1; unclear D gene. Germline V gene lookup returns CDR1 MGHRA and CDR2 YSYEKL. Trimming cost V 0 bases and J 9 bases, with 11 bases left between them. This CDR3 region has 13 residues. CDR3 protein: CASSQDENLKAFF. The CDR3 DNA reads TGCGCCAGCAGCCAAGATGAGAACCTTAAAGCTTTCTTT.

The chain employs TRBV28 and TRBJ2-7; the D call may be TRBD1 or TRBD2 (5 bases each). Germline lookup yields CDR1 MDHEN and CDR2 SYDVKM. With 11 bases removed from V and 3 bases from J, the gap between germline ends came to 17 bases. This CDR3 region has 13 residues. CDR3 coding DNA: TGTGCCGCCGGGGACCGGGAAAACTACGAGCAGTACTTC. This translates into CAAGDRENYEQYF.

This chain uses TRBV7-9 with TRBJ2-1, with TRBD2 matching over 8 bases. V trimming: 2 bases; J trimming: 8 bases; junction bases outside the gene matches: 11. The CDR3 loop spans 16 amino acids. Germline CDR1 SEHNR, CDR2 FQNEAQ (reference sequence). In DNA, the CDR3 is TGTGCCAGCAGCTTACTCGCCAGCGGGAGTAGGGATGAGCAGTTCTTC. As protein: CASSLLASGSRDEQFF.

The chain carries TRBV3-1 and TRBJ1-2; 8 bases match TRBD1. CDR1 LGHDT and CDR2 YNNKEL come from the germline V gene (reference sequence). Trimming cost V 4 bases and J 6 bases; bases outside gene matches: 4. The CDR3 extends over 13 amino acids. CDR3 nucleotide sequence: TGTGCCAGCAGCCTCGACAGGGGAAATGGCTACACCTTC. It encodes CASSLDRGNGYTF.